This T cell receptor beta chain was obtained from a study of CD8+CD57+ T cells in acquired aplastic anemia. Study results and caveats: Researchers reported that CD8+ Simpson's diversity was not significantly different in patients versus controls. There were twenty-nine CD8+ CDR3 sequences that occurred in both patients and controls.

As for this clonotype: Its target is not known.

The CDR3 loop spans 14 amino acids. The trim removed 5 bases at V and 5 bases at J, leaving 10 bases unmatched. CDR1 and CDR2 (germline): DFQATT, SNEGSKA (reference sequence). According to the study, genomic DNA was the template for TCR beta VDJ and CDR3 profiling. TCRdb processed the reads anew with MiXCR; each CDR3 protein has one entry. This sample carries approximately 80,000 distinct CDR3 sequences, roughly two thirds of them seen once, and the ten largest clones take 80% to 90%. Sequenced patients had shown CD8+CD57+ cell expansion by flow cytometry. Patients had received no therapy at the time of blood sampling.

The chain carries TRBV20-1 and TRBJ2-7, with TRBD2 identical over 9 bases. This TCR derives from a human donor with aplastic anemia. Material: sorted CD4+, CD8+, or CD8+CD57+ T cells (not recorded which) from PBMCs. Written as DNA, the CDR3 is TGCAGTGCTGGCCGTAGCGGGGGCTTCCACGAGCAGTACTTC. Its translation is CSAGRSGGFHEQYF.